The present TCR beta chain was sequenced within a study of T cell repertoires in cytomegalovirus infection (dated by TCRdb to between 2019 and 2020). Regarding the research as a whole: Peptide stimulations targeted recently identified HLA-C-restricted CMV epitopes, whose presentation resists viral immunomodulation, together with well-studied HLA-B-restricted epitopes. Donor HLA type was relevant to the analysis, because carriage of CMV infection together with the matching HLA type was indicated by public TCR beta signatures. The investigation overall reported the following: Carriers of CMV infection plus the relevant HLA type were discriminated by the cumulative frequency of public TCR beta family members in the study cohort and in an independent approximately 400-donor cohort. The ex vivo response was dominated by HLA-C-restricted CMV-specific TCR beta clonotypes, and the single most frequent clonotype in two of eight donors was supplied by these HLA-C-restricted clonotypes.

Details on this clonotype: What antigen it recognizes has not been identified. Base qualities are missing; no much larger clone stands one base away.

The meaning of the sample's treatment or condition label: in vitro stimulation with specific CMV peptide epitopes to enrich CMV-specific T cells. V is cut back by 6 bases and J by 1 base, with 10 bases in the junction unmatched. The germline V gene gives CDR1 as MGHRA and CDR2 as YSYEKL. The cysteine opens and the phenylalanine closes a CDR3 of 18 amino acids. Of all the DNA, just the CDR3 is kept, 54 bases in frame from base 1. Sequenced on an Illumina HiSeq 1500. The public sequencing data were trimmed at Q25 with fastp and processed into clonotypes with MiXCR by TCRdb, which kept only in-frame beta chains. Identical CDR3 proteins give one entry, which carries the most common genes and DNA. This sample has about 900,000 distinct CDR3 sequences in its table, and roughly 30% of those were observed once. The biggest ten clones account for about 14% of the sample.

The sequence links TRBV4-1 to TRBJ2-1; 12 junctional bases match TRBD2. This TCR derives from a human donor in good health (CMV status not recorded). Some clones in this sample may be carry-over from other donors' samples. The sequenced sample was cultured CD8+ T cells from PBMCs, obtained from culture after CMV antigen stimulation. This receptor has the CDR3 CASSQRLAGGNSYNEQFF. The nucleotide sequence reads TGCGCCAGCAGTCAGAGGCTAGCGGGGGGGAATTCCTACAATGAGCAGTTCTTC.